This T cell receptor (beta chain) came from a study of chronic HIV infection and antiretroviral therapy. This CDR3 is 17 amino acids long. Germline V gene lookup returns CDR1 SGHTA and CDR2 FQGTGA. The V and J ends lost 3 bases and 1 base, in that order; junction bases with no gene match: 8. A single record per CDR3 protein comes from TCRdb applying MiXCR to the 5' RACE reads. The top ten clones hold approximately 2.5% of a sample with about 48,000 distinct CDR3 sequences, 15% to 20% of them seen once. The rearrangement joins TRBV7-3 to TRBJ2-1; 8 bases fit TRBD2. The source is an adult who had HIV and had not received antiretroviral therapy, or was an uninfected healthy control (not recorded which). The sequenced material came from peripheral blood. DNA of the CDR3: TGTGCCAGCAGCTTTGGAAGCGGGAGAGGATCCTACAATGAGCAGTTCTTC. The encoded protein is CASSFGSGRGSYNEQFF.